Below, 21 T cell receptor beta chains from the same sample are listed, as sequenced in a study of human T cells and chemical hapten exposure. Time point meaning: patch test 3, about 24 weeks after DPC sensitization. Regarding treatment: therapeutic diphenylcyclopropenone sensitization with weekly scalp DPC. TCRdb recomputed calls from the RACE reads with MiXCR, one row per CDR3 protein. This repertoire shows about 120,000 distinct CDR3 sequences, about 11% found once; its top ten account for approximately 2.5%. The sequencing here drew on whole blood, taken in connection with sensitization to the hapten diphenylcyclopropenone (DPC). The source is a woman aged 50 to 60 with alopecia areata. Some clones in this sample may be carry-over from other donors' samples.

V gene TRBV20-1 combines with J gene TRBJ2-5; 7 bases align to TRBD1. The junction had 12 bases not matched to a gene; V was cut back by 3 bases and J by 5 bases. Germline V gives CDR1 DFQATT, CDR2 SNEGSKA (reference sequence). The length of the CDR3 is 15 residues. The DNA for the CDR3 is TGCAGTGCTAGCCCACCACAGGGGATACAGGAGACCCAGTACTTC. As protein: CSASPPQGIQETQYF.

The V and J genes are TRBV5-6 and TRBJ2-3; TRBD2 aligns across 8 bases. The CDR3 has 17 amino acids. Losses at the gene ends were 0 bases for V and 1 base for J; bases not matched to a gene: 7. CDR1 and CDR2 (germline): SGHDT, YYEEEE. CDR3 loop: CASSLVEREFGTDTQYF. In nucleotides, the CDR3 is TGTGCCAGCAGCTTGGTCGAGCGGGAGTTCGGCACAGATACGCAGTATTTT.

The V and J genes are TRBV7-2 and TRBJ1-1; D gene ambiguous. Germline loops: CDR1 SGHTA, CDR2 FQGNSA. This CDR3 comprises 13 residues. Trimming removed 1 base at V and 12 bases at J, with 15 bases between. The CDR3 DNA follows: TGTGCCAGCAGCTTAGGAGGGCCCCTCGGAACTTTCTTT. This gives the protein CASSLGGPLGTFF.

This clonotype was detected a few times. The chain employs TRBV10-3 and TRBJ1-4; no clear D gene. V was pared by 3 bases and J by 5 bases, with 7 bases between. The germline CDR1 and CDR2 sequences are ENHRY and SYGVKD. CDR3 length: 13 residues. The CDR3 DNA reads TGTGCCATCAGTGAAACCAGGAATGAAAAACTGTTTTTT. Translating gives CAISETRNEKLFF.

In DNA form, the CDR3 reads TGCGCCAGCAGCCCCCTGACTAGCGGGGGAGTGGAGACCCAGTACTTC. Translating gives CASSPLTSGGVETQYF. The rearrangement joins TRBV5-1 to TRBJ2-5, with 12 positions matching TRBD2. V lost 4 bases to trimming and J lost 5 bases; unmatched junction nucleotides: 9. The CDR3 contains 16 residues. Germline V lookup: CDR1 SGHRS, CDR2 YFSETQ.

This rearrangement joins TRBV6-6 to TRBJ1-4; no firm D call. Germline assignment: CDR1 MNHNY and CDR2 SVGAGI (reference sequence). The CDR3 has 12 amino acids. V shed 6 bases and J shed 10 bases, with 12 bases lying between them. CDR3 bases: TGTGCCAGCAGCCACATCTCCGGAAAACTGTTTTTT. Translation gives CASSHISGKLFF.

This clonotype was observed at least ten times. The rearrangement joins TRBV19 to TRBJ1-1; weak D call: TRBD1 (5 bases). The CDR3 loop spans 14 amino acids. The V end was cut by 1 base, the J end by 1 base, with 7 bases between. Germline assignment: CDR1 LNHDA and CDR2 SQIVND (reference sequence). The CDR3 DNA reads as TGTGCCAGTAGTATAGGGCAGGGGAACACTGAAGCTTTCTTT. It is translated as CASSIGQGNTEAFF.

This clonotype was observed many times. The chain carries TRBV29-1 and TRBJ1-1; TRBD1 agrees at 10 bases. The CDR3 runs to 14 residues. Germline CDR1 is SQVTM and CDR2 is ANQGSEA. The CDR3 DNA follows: TGCAGGACCGGGACAGGGGTTATGAACACTGAAGCTTTCTTT. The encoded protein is CRTGTGVMNTEAFF.

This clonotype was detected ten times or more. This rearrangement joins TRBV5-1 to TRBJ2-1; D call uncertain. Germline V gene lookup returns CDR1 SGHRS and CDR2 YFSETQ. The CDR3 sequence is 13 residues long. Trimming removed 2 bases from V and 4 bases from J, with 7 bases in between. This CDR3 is CASSFDAYNEQFF. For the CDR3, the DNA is TGCGCCAGCAGCTTCGACGCGTACAATGAGCAGTTCTTC. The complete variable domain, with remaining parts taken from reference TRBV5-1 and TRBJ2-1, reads KAGVTQTPRYLIKTRGQQVTLSCSPISGHRSVSWYQQTPGQGLQFLFEYFSETQRNKGNFPGRFSGRQFSNSRSEMNVSTLELGDSALYLCASSFDAYNEQFFGPGTRLTVL.

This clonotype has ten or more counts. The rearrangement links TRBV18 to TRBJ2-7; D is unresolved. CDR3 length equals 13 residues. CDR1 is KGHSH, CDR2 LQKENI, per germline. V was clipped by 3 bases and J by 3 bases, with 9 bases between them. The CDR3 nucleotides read TGTGCCAGCTCACCCGACCCGATCTACGAGCAGTACTTC. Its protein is CASSPDPIYEQYF.

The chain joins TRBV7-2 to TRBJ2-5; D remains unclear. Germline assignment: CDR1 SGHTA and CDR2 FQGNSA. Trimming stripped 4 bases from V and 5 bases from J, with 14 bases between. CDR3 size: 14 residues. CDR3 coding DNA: TGTGCCAGCAGCTCCTACAGTGGTCAGGAGACCCAGTACTTC. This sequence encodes CASSSYSGQETQYF.

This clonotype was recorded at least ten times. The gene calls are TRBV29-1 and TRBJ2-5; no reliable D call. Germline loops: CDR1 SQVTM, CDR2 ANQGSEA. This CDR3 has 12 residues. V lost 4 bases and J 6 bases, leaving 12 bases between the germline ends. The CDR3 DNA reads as TGCAGCGTTGGATTGGATAGGCAGACCCAGTACTTC. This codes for CSVGLDRQTQYF.

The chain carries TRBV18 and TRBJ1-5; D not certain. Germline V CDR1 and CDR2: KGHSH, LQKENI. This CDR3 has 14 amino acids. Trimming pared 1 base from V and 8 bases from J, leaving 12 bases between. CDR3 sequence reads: CASSPLQDLEPQHF. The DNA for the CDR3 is TGTGCCAGCTCACCACTCCAGGATTTGGAGCCCCAGCATTTT.

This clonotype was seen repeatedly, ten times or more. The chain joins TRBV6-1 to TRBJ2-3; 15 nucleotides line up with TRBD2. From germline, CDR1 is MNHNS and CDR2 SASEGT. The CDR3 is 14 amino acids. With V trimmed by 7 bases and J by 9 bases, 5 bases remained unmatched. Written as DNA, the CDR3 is TGTGCCAGCATGGGACTAGCGGGAGGTGGCACGCAGTATTTT. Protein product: CASMGLAGGGTQYF.

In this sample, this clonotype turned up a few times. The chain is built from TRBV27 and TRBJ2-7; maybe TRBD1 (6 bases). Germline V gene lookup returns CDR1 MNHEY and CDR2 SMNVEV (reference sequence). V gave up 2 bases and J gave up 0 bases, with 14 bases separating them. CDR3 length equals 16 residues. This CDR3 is CASSLNRALSSYEQYF. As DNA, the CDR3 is TGTGCCAGCAGTTTAAACAGGGCCCTTAGCTCCTACGAGCAGTACTTC.

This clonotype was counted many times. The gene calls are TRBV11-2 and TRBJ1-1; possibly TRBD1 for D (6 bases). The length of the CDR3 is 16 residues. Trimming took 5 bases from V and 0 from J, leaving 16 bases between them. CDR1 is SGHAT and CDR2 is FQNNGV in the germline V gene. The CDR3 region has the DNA TGTGCCAGCAGCCGATGGACAGCCCACATGAACACTGAAGCTTTCTTT. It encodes CASSRWTAHMNTEAFF.

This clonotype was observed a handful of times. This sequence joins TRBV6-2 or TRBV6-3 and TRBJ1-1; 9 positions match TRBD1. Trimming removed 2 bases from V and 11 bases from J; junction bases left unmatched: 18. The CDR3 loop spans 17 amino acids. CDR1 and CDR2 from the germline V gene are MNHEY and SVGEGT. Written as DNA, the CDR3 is TGTGCCAGCAGTTACCTTCTCATGGGACAGGGCAAAGGCTTGGCTTTCTTT. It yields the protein CASSYLLMGQGKGLAFF.

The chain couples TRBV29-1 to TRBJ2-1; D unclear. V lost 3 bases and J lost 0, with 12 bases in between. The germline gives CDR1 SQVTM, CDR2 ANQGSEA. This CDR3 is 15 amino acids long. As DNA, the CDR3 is TGCAGCGTTGATTTCACGTACAGCTCCTACAATGAGCAGTTCTTC. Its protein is CSVDFTYSSYNEQFF.

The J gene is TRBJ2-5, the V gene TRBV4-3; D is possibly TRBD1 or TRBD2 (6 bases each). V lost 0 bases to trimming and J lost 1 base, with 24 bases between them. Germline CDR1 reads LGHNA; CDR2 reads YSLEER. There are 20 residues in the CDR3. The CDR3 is CASSQDLSGALEGGQETQYF. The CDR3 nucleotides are TGCGCCAGCAGCCAAGATCTTTCAGGGGCGCTCGAGGGAGGCCAAGAGACCCAGTACTTC.

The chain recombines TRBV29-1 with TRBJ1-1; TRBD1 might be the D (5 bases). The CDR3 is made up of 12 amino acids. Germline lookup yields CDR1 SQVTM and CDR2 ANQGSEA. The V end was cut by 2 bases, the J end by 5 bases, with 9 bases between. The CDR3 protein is CSVELGVTEAFF. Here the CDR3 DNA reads TGCAGCGTTGAATTGGGGGTGACTGAAGCTTTCTTT. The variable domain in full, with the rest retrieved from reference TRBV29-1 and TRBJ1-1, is SAVISQKPSRDICQRGTSLTIQCQVDSQVTMMFWYRQQPGQSLTLIATANQGSEATYESGFVIDKFPISRPNLTFSTLTVSNMSPEDSSIYLCSVELGVTEAFFGQGTRLTVV.

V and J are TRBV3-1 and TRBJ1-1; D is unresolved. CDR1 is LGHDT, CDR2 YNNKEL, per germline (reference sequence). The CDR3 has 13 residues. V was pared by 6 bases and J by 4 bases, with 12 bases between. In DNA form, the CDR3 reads TGTGCCAGCAGTCGCAGCGAGGGCACTGAAGCTTTCTTT. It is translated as CASSRSEGTEAFF.